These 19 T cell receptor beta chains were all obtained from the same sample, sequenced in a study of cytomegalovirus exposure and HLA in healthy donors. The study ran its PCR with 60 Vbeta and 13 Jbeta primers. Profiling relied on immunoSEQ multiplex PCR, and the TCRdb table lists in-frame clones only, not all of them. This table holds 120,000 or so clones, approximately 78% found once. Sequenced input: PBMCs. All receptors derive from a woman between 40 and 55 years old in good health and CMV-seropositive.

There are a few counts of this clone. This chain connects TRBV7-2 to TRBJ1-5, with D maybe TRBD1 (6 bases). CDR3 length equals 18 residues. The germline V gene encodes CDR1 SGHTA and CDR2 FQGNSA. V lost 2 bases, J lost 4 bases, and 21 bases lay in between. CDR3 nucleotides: TGTGCCAGCAGCTTATTGGGGGGGACAACCCGTATTAATCAGCCCCAGCATTTT. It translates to CASSLLGGTTRINQPQHF.

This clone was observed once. In DNA form, the CDR3 reads TGTGCCAGCGAAGGGAGCACTGAAGCTTTCTTT. This gives the protein CASEGSTEAFF. V gene TRBV2 combines with J gene TRBJ1-1; D ambiguous. Germline lookup yields CDR1 SNHLY and CDR2 FYNNEI. The CDR3 loop spans 11 amino acids. V was cut by 8 bases and J by 4 bases, with 8 bases left in between.

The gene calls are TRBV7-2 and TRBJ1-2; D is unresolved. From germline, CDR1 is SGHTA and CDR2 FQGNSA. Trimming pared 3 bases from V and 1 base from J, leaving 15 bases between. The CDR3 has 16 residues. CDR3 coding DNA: TGTGCCAGCAGCTTTAAGGCGGGAGCAGATAACTATGGCTACACCTTC. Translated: CASSFKAGADNYGYTF.

The DNA for the CDR3 is TGTGCCAGCTCACCACCGGGACAGTCGAGGGGCTACACCTTC. Translation gives CASSPPGQSRGYTF. The rearrangement links TRBV18 to TRBJ1-2; 7 bases map to TRBD1. CDR1 and CDR2 from the germline V gene are KGHSH and LQKENI. This CDR3 region has 14 residues. V lost 0 bases, J lost 8 bases, and 6 bases stayed unmatched. The complete variable domain, with remaining parts taken from reference TRBV18 and TRBJ1-2, reads NAGVMQNPRHLVRRRGQEARLRCSPMKGHSHVYWYRQLPEEGLKFMVYLQKENIIDESGMPKERFSAEFPKEGPSILRIQQVVRGDSAAYFCASSPPGQSRGYTFGSGTRLTVV.

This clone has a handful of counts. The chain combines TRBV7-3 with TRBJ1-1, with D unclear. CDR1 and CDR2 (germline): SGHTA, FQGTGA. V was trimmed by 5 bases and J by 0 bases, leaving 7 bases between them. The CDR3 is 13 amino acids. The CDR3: CASSLTVNTEAFF. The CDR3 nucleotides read TGTGCCAGCAGCCTTACGGTGAACACTGAAGCTTTCTTT.

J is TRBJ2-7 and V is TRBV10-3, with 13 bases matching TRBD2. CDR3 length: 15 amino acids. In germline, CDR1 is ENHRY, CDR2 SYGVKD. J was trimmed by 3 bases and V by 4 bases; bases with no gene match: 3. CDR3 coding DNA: TGTGCCATCAGTGGTAGGACTAGCGGGGGCTACGAGCAGTACTTC. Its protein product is CAISGRTSGGYEQYF.

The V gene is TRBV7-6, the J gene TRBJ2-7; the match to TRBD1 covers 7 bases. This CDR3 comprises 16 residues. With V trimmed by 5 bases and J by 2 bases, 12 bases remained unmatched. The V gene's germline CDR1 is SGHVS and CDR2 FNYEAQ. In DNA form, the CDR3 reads TGTGCCAGCAGCCGCGGAACCGGGACAGAGCCCTACGAGCAGTACTTC. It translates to CASSRGTGTEPYEQYF.

As DNA, the CDR3 is TGTGCCAGCAGTCCCGGACAGCCGAACACTGAAGCTTTCTTT. Amino acids: CASSPGQPNTEAFF. The V gene is TRBV27, the J gene TRBJ1-1; perhaps TRBD1 as D (6 bases). Trimming took 5 bases from V and 1 from J, leaving 11 bases between them. The CDR3 spans 14 residues. CDR1 MNHEY and CDR2 SMNVEV come from the germline V gene (reference sequence).

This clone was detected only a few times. The CDR3 spells CASSQDRNSPLHF. The CDR3, as DNA: TGTGCCAGCAGTCAGGACAGAAATTCACCCCTCCACTTT. V usage is TRBV6-1 and J usage is TRBJ1-6; D is perhaps TRBD1 (6 bases). The V gene lost 5 bases and the J gene lost 7 bases, with 9 bases spanning the gap. The CDR3 consists of 13 residues. Germline loops: CDR1 MNHNS, CDR2 SASEGT.

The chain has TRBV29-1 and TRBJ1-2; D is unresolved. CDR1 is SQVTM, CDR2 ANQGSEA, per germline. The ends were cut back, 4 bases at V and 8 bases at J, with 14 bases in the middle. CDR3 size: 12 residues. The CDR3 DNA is TGCAGCGTTGGTGGAGATCCTACCGGCTACACCTTC. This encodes CSVGGDPTGYTF.

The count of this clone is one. CDR3 coding DNA: TGTGCCAGCAGGACCACAGGGGCCACCTACGAGCAGTACTTC. Its protein is CASRTTGATYEQYF. The rearrangement links TRBV6-1 to TRBJ2-7, with 7 bases lining up with TRBD1. The CDR3 spans 14 residues. Germline lookup yields CDR1 MNHNS and CDR2 SASEGT. Unmatched junction bases numbered 7, after V lost 6 bases and J lost 2 bases.

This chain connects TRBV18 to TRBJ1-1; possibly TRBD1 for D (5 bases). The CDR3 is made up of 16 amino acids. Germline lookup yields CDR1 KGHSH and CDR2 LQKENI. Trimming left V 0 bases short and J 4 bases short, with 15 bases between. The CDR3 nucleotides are TGTGCCAGCTCACCACCCGGGGGAGGGGCAATCACTGAAGCTTTCTTT. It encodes CASSPPGGGAITEAFF.

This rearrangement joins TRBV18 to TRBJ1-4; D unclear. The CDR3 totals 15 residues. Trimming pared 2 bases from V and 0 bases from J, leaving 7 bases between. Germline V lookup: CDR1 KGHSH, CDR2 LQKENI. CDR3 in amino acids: CASSPLQSTNEKLFF. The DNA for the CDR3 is TGTGCCAGCTCACCATTACAGTCAACTAATGAAAAACTGTTTTTT.

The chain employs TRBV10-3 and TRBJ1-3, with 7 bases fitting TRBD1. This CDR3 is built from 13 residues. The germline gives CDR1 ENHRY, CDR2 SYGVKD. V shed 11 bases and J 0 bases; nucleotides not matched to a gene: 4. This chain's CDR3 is CASRGDSGNTIYF. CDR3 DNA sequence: TGTGCCTCCAGGGGGGACTCTGGAAACACCATATATTTT.

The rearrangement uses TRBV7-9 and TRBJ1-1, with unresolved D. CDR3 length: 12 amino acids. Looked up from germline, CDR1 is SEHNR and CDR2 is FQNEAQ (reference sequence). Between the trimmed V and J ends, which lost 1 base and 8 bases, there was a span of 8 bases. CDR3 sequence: CASSLDRSEAFF. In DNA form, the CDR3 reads TGTGCCAGCAGCTTAGATCGTAGCGAAGCTTTCTTT.

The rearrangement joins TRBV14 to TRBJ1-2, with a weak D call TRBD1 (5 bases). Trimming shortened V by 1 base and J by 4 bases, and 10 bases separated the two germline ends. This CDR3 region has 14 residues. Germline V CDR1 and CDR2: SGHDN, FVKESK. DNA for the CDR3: TGTGCCAGCAGCCAAGGCTTCCAGGGCTATGGCTACACCTTC. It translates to CASSQGFQGYGYTF.

The CDR3 protein is CASSYPGQEETQYF. The CDR3 nucleotides are TGTGCCAGCAGTTACCCTGGACAGGAGGAGACCCAGTACTTC. This sequence joins TRBV6-6 and TRBJ2-5, with 7 nucleotides matching TRBD1. V lost 2 bases, J lost 5 bases, and 5 bases stayed unmatched. CDR3 length equals 14 residues. The germline CDR1 and CDR2 sequences are MNHNY and SVGAGI (reference sequence).

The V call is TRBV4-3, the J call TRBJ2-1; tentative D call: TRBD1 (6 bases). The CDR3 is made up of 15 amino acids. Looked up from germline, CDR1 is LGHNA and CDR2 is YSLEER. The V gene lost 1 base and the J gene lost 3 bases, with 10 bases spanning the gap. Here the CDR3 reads CASSQVGADYNEQFF. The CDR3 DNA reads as TGCGCCAGCAGCCAAGTGGGGGCAGACTACAATGAGCAGTTCTTC.

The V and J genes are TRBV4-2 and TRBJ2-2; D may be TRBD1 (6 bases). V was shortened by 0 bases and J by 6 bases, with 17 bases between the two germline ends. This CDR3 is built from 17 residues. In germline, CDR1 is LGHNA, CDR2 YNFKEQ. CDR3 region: CASSQDRSQGFAGELFF. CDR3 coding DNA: TGTGCCAGCAGCCAAGATCGAAGCCAGGGGTTCGCCGGGGAGCTGTTTTTT.